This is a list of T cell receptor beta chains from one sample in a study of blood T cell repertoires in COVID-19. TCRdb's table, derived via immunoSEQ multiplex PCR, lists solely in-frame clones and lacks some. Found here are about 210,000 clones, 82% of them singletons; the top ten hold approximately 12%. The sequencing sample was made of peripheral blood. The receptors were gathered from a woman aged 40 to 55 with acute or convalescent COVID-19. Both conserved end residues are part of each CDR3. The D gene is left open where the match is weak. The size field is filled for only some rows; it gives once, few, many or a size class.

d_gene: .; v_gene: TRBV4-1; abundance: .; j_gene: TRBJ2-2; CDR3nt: TGCGCCAGCAGCGGCAGGGGGGAGACCGGGGAGCTGTTTTTT; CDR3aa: CASSGRGETGELFF
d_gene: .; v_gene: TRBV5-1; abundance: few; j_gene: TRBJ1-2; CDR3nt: TGCGCCAGCAGCTCGGGAGGGGGCTATGGCTACACCTTC; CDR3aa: CASSSGGGYGYTF
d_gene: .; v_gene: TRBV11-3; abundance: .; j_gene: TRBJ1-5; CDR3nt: TGTGCCAGCAGCTTAAGGGAGGGCAGGGGAAGAGAACAGCCCCAGCATTTT; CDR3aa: CASSLREGRGREQPQHF
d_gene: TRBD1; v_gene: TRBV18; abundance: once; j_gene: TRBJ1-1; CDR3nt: TGTGCCAGCTCACCTCTCAGGACAGGGGTCACTGAAGCTTTCTTT; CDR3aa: CASSPLRTGVTEAFF
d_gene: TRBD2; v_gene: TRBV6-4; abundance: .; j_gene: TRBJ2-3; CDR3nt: TGTGCCAGCAGTGCGGAGGGAAGCGGGGGGGCCAGGACAGATACGCAGTATTTT; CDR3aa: CASSAEGSGGARTDTQYF
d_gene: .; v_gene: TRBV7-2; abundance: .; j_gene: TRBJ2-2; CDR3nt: TGTGCCAGCAGCCCTCCGGGAACACAAACTACCGGGGAGCTGTTTTTT; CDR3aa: CASSPPGTQTTGELFF
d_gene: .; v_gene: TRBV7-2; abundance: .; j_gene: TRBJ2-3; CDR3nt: TGTGCCAGCAGCTCCTCTGGGGGGAATACGCAGTATTTT; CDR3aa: CASSSSGGNTQYF
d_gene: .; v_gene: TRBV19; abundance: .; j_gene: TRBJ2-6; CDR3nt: TGTGCCAGTAGTATAGGAGCAGGGTTTTACTCTGGGGCCAACGTCCTGACTTTC; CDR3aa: CASSIGAGFYSGANVLTF
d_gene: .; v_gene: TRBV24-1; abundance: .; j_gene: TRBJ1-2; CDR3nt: TGTGCCACCAGTGATTTGCGGACACGTACTAACTATGGCTACACCTTC; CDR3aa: CATSDLRTRTNYGYTF
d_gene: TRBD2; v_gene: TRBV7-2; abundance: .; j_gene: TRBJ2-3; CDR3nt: TGTGCCAGCAGCTTACGAGCGGGAGGTGTCACAGATACGCAGTATTTT; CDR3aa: CASSLRAGGVTDTQYF
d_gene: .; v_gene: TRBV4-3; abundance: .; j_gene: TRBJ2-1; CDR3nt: TGCGCCAGCAGCCAAGATAGGGGGTTTGAGCAGTTCTTC; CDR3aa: CASSQDRGFEQFF
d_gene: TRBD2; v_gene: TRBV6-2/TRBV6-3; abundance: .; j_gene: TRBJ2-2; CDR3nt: TGTGCCAGCAGTTACTCGGGAGGGTACACCGGGGAGCTGTTTTTT; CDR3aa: CASSYSGGYTGELFF
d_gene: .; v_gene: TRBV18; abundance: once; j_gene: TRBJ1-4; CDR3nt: TGTGCCAGCTCACCGGATACAGGGATGGCTGAAAAACTGTTTTTT; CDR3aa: CASSPDTGMAEKLFF
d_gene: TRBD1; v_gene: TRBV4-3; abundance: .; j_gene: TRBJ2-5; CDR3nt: TGCGCCAGCGCGAGGTGGGACAGGGGGCAAGAGACCCAGTACTTC; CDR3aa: CASARWDRGQETQYF
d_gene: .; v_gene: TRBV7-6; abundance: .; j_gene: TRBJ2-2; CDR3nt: TGTGCCAGCAGCCCATGGGACTTTATAACCGGGGAGCTGTTTTTT; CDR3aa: CASSPWDFITGELFF
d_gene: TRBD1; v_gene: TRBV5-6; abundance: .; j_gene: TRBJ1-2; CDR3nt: TGTGCCAGCAGCTGGGACAGGGGAAACTATGGCTACACCTTC; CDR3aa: CASSWDRGNYGYTF
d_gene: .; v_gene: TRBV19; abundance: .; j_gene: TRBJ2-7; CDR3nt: TGTGCCAGTAGTTCTGTTGGCAGCTCCTACGAGCAGTACTTC; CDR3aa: CASSSVGSSYEQYF
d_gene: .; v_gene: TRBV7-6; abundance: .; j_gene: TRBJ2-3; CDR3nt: TGTGCCAGCAGCTTAGTTGGCAGCACAGATACGCAGTATTTT; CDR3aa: CASSLVGSTDTQYF
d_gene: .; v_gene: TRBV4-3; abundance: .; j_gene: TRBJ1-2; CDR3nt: TGCGCCAGCAGCCAAGAATGGTTGGGGGCCAGGGATGGCTACACCTTC; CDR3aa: CASSQEWLGARDGYTF
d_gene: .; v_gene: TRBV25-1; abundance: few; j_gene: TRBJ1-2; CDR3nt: TGTGCCAGCAAGTCGACAGAGCATCATGGCTACACCTTC; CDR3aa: CASKSTEHHGYTF
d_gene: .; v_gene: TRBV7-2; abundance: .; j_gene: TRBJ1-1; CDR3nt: TGTGCCAGCAGCTTATTAGGATGGAGCACTGAAGCTTTCTTT; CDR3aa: CASSLLGWSTEAFF
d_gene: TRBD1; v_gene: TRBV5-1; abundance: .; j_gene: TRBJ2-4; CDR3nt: TGCGCCAGCAGTCGGGACAGCAAAAACATTCAGTACTTC; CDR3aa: CASSRDSKNIQYF
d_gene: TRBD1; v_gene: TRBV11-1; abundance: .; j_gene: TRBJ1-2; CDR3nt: TGTGCCAGCAGCTTAGCAGGGACAGGCGATGGCTACACCTTC; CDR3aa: CASSLAGTGDGYTF
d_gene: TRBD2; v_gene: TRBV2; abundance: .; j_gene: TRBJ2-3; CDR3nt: TGTGCCAGCAGCGGAGGGGAACGGCTAGCGGGAGGGAATACGCAGTATTTT; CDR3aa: CASSGGERLAGGNTQYF
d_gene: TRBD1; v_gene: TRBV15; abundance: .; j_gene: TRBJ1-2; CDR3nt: TGTGCCACCAGCAGAGATTCAGGGGGAGCCTATGGCTACACCTTC; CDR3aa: CATSRDSGGAYGYTF
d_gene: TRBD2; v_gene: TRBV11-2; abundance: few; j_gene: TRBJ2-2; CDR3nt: TGTGCCAGCAGTTGGGGGGGAAACACCGGGGAGCTGTTTTTT; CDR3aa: CASSWGGNTGELFF
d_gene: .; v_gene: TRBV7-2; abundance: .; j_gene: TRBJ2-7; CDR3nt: TGTGCCAGCAGCTATGATGCAGGGAATTACGAGCAGTACTTC; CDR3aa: CASSYDAGNYEQYF
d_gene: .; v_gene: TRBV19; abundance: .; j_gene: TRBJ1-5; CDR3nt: TGTGCCAGTAGTATTACCGGGGGGAGCAATCAGCCCCAGCATTTT; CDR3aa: CASSITGGSNQPQHF
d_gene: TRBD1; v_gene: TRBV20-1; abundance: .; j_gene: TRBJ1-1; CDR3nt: TGCAGCGCTAGTGAGGGGGCGCCCACTGAAGCTTTCTTT; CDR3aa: CSASEGAPTEAFF
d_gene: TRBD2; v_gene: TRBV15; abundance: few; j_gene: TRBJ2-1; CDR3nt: TGTGCCACCAGCAGAGTTGGGGCGGGAGTCGGCAATGAGCAGTTCTTC; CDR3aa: CATSRVGAGVGNEQFF
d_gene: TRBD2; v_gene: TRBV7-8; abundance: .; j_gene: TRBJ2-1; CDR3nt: TGTGCCAGCAGCTCAGACTCGCGGGGGGGCCGGAATGAGCAGTTCTTC; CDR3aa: CASSSDSRGGRNEQFF
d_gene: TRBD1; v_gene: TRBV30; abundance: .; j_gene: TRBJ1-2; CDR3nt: TGTGCAACAGGGGTTAACTATGGCTACACCTTC; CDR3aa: CATGVNYGYTF
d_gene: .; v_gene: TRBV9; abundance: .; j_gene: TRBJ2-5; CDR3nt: TGTGCCAGCAGCGTAGCCGGGGAGACCCAGTACTTC; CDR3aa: CASSVAGETQYF
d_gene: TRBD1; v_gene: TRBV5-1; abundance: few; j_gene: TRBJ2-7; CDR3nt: TGCGCCAGCAGCTTGGTAGGGACAGGGGACCCCGAGCAGTACTTC; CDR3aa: CASSLVGTGDPEQYF
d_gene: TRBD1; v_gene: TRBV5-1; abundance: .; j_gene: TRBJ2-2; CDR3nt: TGCGCCAGCAGCTTGGCCTTAACAGGGGGCGCGAACACCGGGGAGCTGTTTTTT; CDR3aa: CASSLALTGGANTGELFF
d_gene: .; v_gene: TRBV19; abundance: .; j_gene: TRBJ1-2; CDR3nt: TGTGCCAGTAGTGTTAACCACCAGGGTGTTTATGGCTACACCTTC; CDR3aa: CASSVNHQGVYGYTF
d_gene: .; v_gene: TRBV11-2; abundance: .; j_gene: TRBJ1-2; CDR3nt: TGTGCCAGCAGCTTAGACCCTTATGGCTACACCTTC; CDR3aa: CASSLDPYGYTF
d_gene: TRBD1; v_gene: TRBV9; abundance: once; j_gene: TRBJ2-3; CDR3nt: TGTGCCAGCAGCTCCCATCAGGGGGCGACAGATACGCAGTATTTT; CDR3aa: CASSSHQGATDTQYF
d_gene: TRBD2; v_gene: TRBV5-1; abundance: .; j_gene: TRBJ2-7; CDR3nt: TGCGCCAGCAGCGTAGGGACTAGCGGAACCTACGAGCAGTACTTC; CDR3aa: CASSVGTSGTYEQYF
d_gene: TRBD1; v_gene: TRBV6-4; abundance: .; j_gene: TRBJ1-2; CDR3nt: TGTGCCAGCAGTGCGACAGGGGGCACCCTGCGCTACACCTTC; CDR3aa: CASSATGGTLRYTF
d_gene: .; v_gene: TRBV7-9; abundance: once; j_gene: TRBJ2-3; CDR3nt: TGTGCCAGCAGCTCACACATGACCACCGGGACAACGAGCACAGATACGCAGTATTTT; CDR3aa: CASSSHMTTGTTSTDTQYF
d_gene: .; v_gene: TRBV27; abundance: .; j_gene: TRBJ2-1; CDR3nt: TGTGCCAGCAGTAGACAGGCGTCCTACAATGAGCAGTTCTTC; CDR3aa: CASSRQASYNEQFF
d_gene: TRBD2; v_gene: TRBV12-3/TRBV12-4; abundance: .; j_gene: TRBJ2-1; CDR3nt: TGTGCCAGCAGTGGGGGGGGAGGAAATGAGCAGTTCTTC; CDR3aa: CASSGGGGNEQFF
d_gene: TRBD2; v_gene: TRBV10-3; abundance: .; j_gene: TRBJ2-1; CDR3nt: TGTGCCATCAGGCGGGAGACCACCTACAATGAGCAGTTCTTC; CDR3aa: CAIRRETTYNEQFF
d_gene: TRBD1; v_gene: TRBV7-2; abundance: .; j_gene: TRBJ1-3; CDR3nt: TGTGCCAGCAGCTTTCGGGACAGGGTCTCTGGAAACACCATATATTTT; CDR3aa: CASSFRDRVSGNTIYF
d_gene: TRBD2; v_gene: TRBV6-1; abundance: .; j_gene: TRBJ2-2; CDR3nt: TGTGCCAGCAGTGAAGGTAGCGGGACAAAAAATAGGGAGCTGTTTTTT; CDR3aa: CASSEGSGTKNRELFF
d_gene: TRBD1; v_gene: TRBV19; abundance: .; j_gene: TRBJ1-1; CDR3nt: TGTGCCAGTAGTATGACAGGGCAGAACACTGAAGCTTTCTTT; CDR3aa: CASSMTGQNTEAFF
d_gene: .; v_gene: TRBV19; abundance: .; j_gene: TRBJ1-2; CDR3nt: TGTGCCAGCTACCAGGGGCCCTATGGCTACACCTTC; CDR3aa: CASYQGPYGYTF
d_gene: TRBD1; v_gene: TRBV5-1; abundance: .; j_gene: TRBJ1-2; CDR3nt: TGCGCCAGCAGCTTAAGACCGGGACAGGGGGAAGGATATGGCTACACCTTC; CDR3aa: CASSLRPGQGEGYGYTF
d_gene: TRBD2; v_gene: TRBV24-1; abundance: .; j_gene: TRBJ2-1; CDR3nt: TGTGCCACCAGTGACGCAGGGTCGGGGACTAGCGGATACAATGAGCAGTTCTTC; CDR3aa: CATSDAGSGTSGYNEQFF